This entry lists 24 T cell receptor beta chains sequenced from one sample in a study of blood T cell repertoires in COVID-19. Sequenced by immunoSEQ multiplex PCR; TCRdb stores in-frame clones only, minus some. Here the sample spans around 70,000 clones, approximately 83% being singletons. Sample: peripheral blood. All receptors come from a human donor in a cohort sampled during active COVID-19.

This clone was seen just once. V gene TRBV2 combines with J gene TRBJ2-7; perhaps TRBD1 as D (5 bases). Looked up from germline, CDR1 is SNHLY and CDR2 is FYNNEI. This CDR3 has 13 residues. V shed 11 bases and J shed 1 base, with 15 bases lying between them. For the CDR3, the DNA is TGTGCCCAGGCACAGGAGACTTCCTACGAGCAGTACTTC. Protein sequence: CAQAQETSYEQYF.

The chain is built from TRBV24-1 and TRBJ2-1; TRBD2 agrees at 11 bases. Germline V gene data show CDR1 as KGHDR and CDR2 as SFDVKD. V lost 6 bases to trimming and J lost 0 bases; unmatched junction nucleotides: 6. The CDR3 is 17 amino acids. CDR3 amino acids: CATSHLAGGTSYNEQFF. DNA for the CDR3: TGTGCCACCAGTCATCTAGCGGGGGGTACCTCCTACAATGAGCAGTTCTTC.

This chain connects TRBV10-3 to TRBJ2-1, with 7 positions matching TRBD1. Germline V lookup: CDR1 ENHRY, CDR2 SYGVKD. V lost 5 bases to trimming and J lost 0 bases; unmatched junction nucleotides: 4. The CDR3 runs 15 residues. CDR3 in amino acids: CAISPDRSSYNEQFF. The CDR3 DNA reads as TGTGCCATCAGTCCGGACAGGAGCTCCTACAATGAGCAGTTCTTC.

This chain uses TRBV5-4 with TRBJ1-3, with 11 bases fitting TRBD1. In germline, CDR1 is SGHNT, CDR2 YYREEE (reference sequence). This CDR3 comprises 15 residues. Germline trimming cut 4 bases from V and 4 bases from J; bases unmatched to any gene: 4. CDR3 nucleotide sequence: TGTGCCAGCAGCCCGGACAGGGGGCTCGGAAACACCATATATTTT. It yields the protein CASSPDRGLGNTIYF.

The gene calls are TRBV2 and TRBJ2-3, with D tentatively TRBD2 (6 bases). The CDR3 contains 17 residues. Germline CDR1 and CDR2: SNHLY and FYNNEI. V was pared by 3 bases and J by 2 bases, with 18 bases between. The CDR3 region is CASSDLPGLMFTDTQYF. CDR3 nucleotide sequence: TGTGCCAGCAGTGATCTCCCGGGACTGATGTTCACAGATACGCAGTATTTT.

The chain uses TRBV6-1 and TRBJ1-1; D remains unclear. The CDR3 consists of 11 residues. With 0 bases removed from V and 11 bases from J, the gap between germline ends came to 7 bases. The germline V gene encodes CDR1 MNHNS and CDR2 SASEGT. As DNA, the CDR3 is TGTGCCAGCAGTGAAGCGTTTATGGCTTTCTTT. It is translated as CASSEAFMAFF.

V gene TRBV19 combines with J gene TRBJ2-3, with 9 nucleotides matching TRBD1. After removal of 5 bases from V and 3 bases from J, the junction contained 6 bases not matched to a gene. This CDR3 contains 15 residues. Germline V gene lookup returns CDR1 LNHDA and CDR2 SQIVND (reference sequence). The CDR3 nucleotides are TGTGCCAGTAGTTCTACAGGGGGCGGGACAGATACGCAGTATTTT. Amino acids: CASSSTGGGTDTQYF.

The V gene is TRBV11-3, the J gene TRBJ2-1; 7 bases are a match to TRBD1. The CDR3 runs to 14 residues. The germline V gene encodes CDR1 SGHNT and CDR2 YENEEA. V lost 2 bases, J lost 2 bases, and 0 bases stayed unmatched. CDR3 nucleotide sequence: TGTGCCAGCAGCTTAACAGGGGCCTACAATGAGCAGTTCTTC. It encodes CASSLTGAYNEQFF.

This chain links TRBV19 with TRBJ2-3; 7 nucleotides agree with TRBD1. CDR1 and CDR2 from the germline V gene are LNHDA and SQIVND (reference sequence). Germline trimming cut 8 bases from V and 1 base from J; bases unmatched to any gene: 6. CDR3 size: 14 residues. CDR3 region: CASGTAVRTDTQYF. CDR3 DNA sequence: TGTGCCAGTGGGACAGCAGTACGCACAGATACGCAGTATTTT.

The CDR3 DNA sequence: TGTGCCAGCTCACCAACAGGGAAGCCGAACTATGGCTACACCTTC. The encoded protein is CASSPTGKPNYGYTF. V usage is TRBV18 and J usage is TRBJ1-2, with D possibly matching TRBD1 (6 bases). This CDR3 is 15 amino acids long. Deletions cut 2 bases from V and 2 bases from J, with 12 bases between. CDR1 KGHSH and CDR2 LQKENI come from the germline V gene.

J is TRBJ2-1 and V is TRBV12-5; 9 bases line up with TRBD1. CDR3 size: 15 residues. V lost 6 bases to trimming and J lost 4 bases; unmatched junction nucleotides: 7. CDR1 LGHNT and CDR2 FRNRAP come from the germline V gene. This CDR3 is CASGRPDRGYNEQFF. The CDR3 region has the DNA TGTGCTAGTGGGAGGCCGGACAGGGGATACAATGAGCAGTTCTTC.

This chain connects TRBV5-4 to TRBJ1-1, with 7 bases fitting TRBD1. The CDR3 spans 15 residues. V shed 3 bases, J shed 3 bases, and the junction held 8 bases outside the gene matches. Looked up from germline, CDR1 is SGHNT and CDR2 is YYREEE (reference sequence). CDR3 region: CASSSVQGVDTEAFF. The CDR3 DNA is TGTGCCAGCAGCTCGGTTCAGGGGGTTGACACTGAAGCTTTCTTT. Full variable domain (outside the CDR3, taken from reference TRBV5-4 and TRBJ1-1): ETGVTQSPTHLIKTRGQQVTLRCSSQSGHNTVSWYQQALGQGPQFIFQYYREEENGRGNFPPRFSGLQFPNYSSELNVNALELDDSALYLCASSSVQGVDTEAFFGQGTRLTVV.

The chain uses TRBV5-1 and TRBJ1-6; 7 nucleotides match TRBD1. The junction had 3 bases not matched to a gene; V was cut back by 0 bases and J by 9 bases. From germline, CDR1 is SGHRS and CDR2 YFSETQ. The CDR3 runs 14 residues. As DNA, the CDR3 is TGCGCCAGCAGCTTGGACAGGGGAACTTCACCCCTCCACTTT. Its translation is CASSLDRGTSPLHF. The variable domain in full, with the rest retrieved from reference TRBV5-1 and TRBJ1-6, is KAGVTQTPRYLIKTRGQQVTLSCSPISGHRSVSWYQQTPGQGLQFLFEYFSETQRNKGNFPGRFSGRQFSNSRSEMNVSTLELGDSALYLCASSLDRGTSPLHFGNGTRLTVT.

The genes are TRBV25-1 and TRBJ2-3; a possible D gene is TRBD2 (5 bases). Germline loops: CDR1 MGHDK, CDR2 SYGVNS. The CDR3 runs to 15 residues. With 3 bases removed from V and 2 bases from J, the gap between germline ends came to 12 bases. CDR3 in amino acids: CASSDSRRATDTQYF. In DNA form, the CDR3 reads TGTGCCAGCAGTGATAGCCGGCGGGCCACAGATACGCAGTATTTT.

The table lists this clone with a count of one. The rearrangement links TRBV28 to TRBJ2-2; D remains ambiguous. Deletions cut 7 bases from V and 4 bases from J, with 7 bases between. The length of the CDR3 is 12 residues. Germline loops: CDR1 MDHEN, CDR2 SYDVKM. The CDR3 here is CASTLGTGELFF. CDR3 nucleotides: TGTGCCAGCACCCTCGGCACCGGGGAGCTGTTTTTT.

There are a few counts of this clone. The chain combines TRBV6-2 or TRBV6-3 with TRBJ2-3; 9 bases align to TRBD2. V shed 5 bases and J 3 bases; nucleotides not matched to a gene: 9. The CDR3 consists of 16 residues. Germline V gives CDR1 MNHEY, CDR2 SVGEGT. CDR3 protein: CASSPGLAKVTDTQYF. For the CDR3, the DNA is TGTGCCAGCAGTCCCGGACTAGCGAAGGTGACAGATACGCAGTATTTT.

The V gene is TRBV5-1, the J gene TRBJ2-1, with 12 nucleotides matching TRBD2. The V and J ends lost 7 bases and 7 bases, in that order; junction bases with no gene match: 6. The CDR3 has 14 amino acids. Germline CDR1 SGHRS, CDR2 YFSETQ. CDR3 sequence reads: CASGGLAGRNEQFF. DNA for the CDR3: TGCGCCAGCGGAGGACTAGCGGGAAGGAATGAGCAGTTCTTC.

The DNA for the CDR3 is TGTGCCAGCAGCCAAGGGCAGGGGGCCTACGAGCAGTACTTC. Translated, it gives CASSQGQGAYEQYF. The chain joins TRBV4-2 to TRBJ2-7; 7 bases are shared with TRBD1. Germline loops: CDR1 LGHNA, CDR2 YNFKEQ. J lost 2 bases, V lost 1 base, and 2 bases had no gene match. The CDR3 contains 14 residues.

V is TRBV7-9 and J is TRBJ2-5; the D is unclear. Per the germline V gene, CDR1 is SEHNR and CDR2 is FQNEAQ (reference sequence). This CDR3 comprises 16 residues. Trimming took 5 bases from V and 0 from J, leaving 16 bases between them. In nucleotides, the CDR3 is TGTGCCAGCAGCCCCCGGTACAGTCCGGACCAAGAGACCCAGTACTTC. It encodes CASSPRYSPDQETQYF. The full variable domain, in which reference TRBV7-9 and TRBJ2-5 provide the parts outside the CDR3, is DTGVSQNPRHKITKRGQNVTFRCDPISEHNRLYWYRQTLGQGPEFLTYFQNEAQLEKSRLLSDRFSAERPKGSFSTLEIQRTEQGDSAMYLCASSPRYSPDQETQYFGPGTRLLVL.

This chain links TRBV4-1 with TRBJ2-7; 11 bases are shared with TRBD1. The CDR3 has 16 amino acids. Per the germline V gene, CDR1 is MGHRA and CDR2 is YSYEKL. After removal of 4 bases from V and 6 bases from J, the junction contained 11 bases not matched to a gene. The CDR3 reads CASSREPGTGGTEQYF. CDR3 sequence (DNA): TGCGCCAGCAGCCGCGAACCCGGGACAGGGGGTACCGAGCAGTACTTC.

The chain couples TRBV5-1 to TRBJ1-6; 10 bases align to TRBD1. The CDR3 consists of 16 residues. Losses at the gene ends were 3 bases for V and 5 bases for J; bases not matched to a gene: 5. Germline CDR1 reads SGHRS; CDR2 reads YFSETQ. In DNA, the CDR3 is TGCGCCAGCAGCTCGGACAGGGGGTCGCATAATTCACCCCTCCACTTT. Its translation: CASSSDRGSHNSPLHF.

The rearrangement links TRBV4-3 to TRBJ2-7, with a weak D call TRBD1 (6 bases). CDR1 LGHNA and CDR2 YSLEER come from the germline V gene. Trimming stripped 2 bases from V and 2 bases from J, with 19 bases between. This CDR3 region has 17 residues. CDR3 coding DNA: TGCGCCAGCAGCCAACGCCCCCCGACAGGTGGCCCCTACGAGCAGTACTTC. Translation: CASSQRPPTGGPYEQYF.

The CDR3 region is CASSQVSGSYEQYF. The DNA of the CDR3 is TGTGCCAGCAGCCAAGTCTCGGGGTCCTACGAGCAGTACTTC. The chain is built from TRBV14 and TRBJ2-7; D possibly corresponds to TRBD2 (5 bases). Trimming took off 1 base at V and 1 base at J, with 8 bases between the two ends. CDR1 and CDR2 (germline): SGHDN, FVKESK. This CDR3 is built from 14 residues.

This rearrangement joins TRBV29-1 to TRBJ2-1, with a possible D match to TRBD1 (5 bases). V was cut by 2 bases and J by 6 bases, with 17 bases left in between. This CDR3 is built from 15 residues. The germline V gene has CDR1 SQVTM and CDR2 ANQGSEA. The CDR3, as DNA: TGCAGCGTTGAATTTCGTCAGGGTATGGGCAATGAGCAGTTCTTC. This encodes CSVEFRQGMGNEQFF.